These T cell receptor beta chains were read from a single sample in a study of blood T cell repertoires in COVID-19. Clones were sequenced by immunoSEQ multiplex PCR, and TCRdb holds only the in-frame ones, with some missing. The data show approximately 250,000 clones, with around 88% seen just once and roughly 2.3% held by the top ten. The sequenced sample consisted of PBMCs or T cells enriched from blood (not recorded which). These receptors came from a woman aged 40 to 55 with acute COVID-19. The CDR3 runs from the conserved cysteine through the conserved F or W. The order of the fields is CDR3 length, J gene, V gene, CDR3 protein.

15 TRBJ2-1 TRBV5-1 CASSKDRGLGNEQFF
17 TRBJ2-3 TRBV5-5 CASSLVPGTGGTDTQYF
14 TRBJ2-1 TRBV7-9 CASSLVQGGNEQFF
15 TRBJ2-2 TRBV19 CASSHPGLNTGELFF
17 TRBJ2-3 TRBV21-1 CASSKDGRDRSTDTQYF
13 TRBJ1-4 TRBV11-2 CASSLDRGGKLFF
11 TRBJ1-2 TRBV20-1 CSARDGAGYTF
13 TRBJ1-2 TRBV5-5 CASSPLSNYGYTF
13 TRBJ2-3 TRBV19 CASSITTTDTQYF
13 TRBJ1-1 TRBV2 CASSQQGNTEAFF
19 TRBJ1-5 TRBV27 CASSFRTGGKRGGVQPQHF
14 TRBJ1-2 TRBV28 CASSFAGNPYGYTF
16 TRBJ2-5 TRBV5-1 CASRSGRIRYQETQYF
15 TRBJ1-5 TRBV6-5 CASSSSGGVGQPQHF
13 TRBJ1-2 TRBV19 CASSQWGVYGYTF
17 TRBJ2-2 TRBV5-1 CASSLDPGTGSTGELFF
14 TRBJ2-3 TRBV5-1 CASSPGDKGDTQYF
15 TRBJ2-1 TRBV9 CASSARQGSYNEQFF
16 TRBJ1-4 TRBV7-9 CASSFRSPGRLEKLFF
15 TRBJ2-2 TRBV15 CATSRDQGLTGELFF
15 TRBJ2-1 TRBV27 CASSSRQGASDEQFF
14 TRBJ2-4 TRBV2 CASSVYGTGNIQYF
16 TRBJ2-7 TRBV4-1 CASSQDRWTQAYEQYF
13 TRBJ2-2 TRBV5-1 CASSLEGAGELFF
14 TRBJ1-2 TRBV5-4 CASSLGGGNYGYTF
11 TRBJ2-4 TRBV20-1 CSAWSGNIQYF
15 TRBJ2-1 TRBV18 CASSPRNGDSNEQFF
14 TRBJ2-5 TRBV19 CASSRQGTRETQYF
16 TRBJ2-1 TRBV7-2 CASSLGLAGRRSEQFF
14 TRBJ1-1 TRBV7-2 CASSKPGQYTEAFF
14 TRBJ1-3 TRBV3-1/TRBV3-2 CASSLRSSGNTIYF
16 TRBJ2-5 TRBV7-9 CASSSLEGPLEETQYF
13 TRBJ2-2 TRBV3-1/TRBV3-2 CASSQDYSGELFF
15 TRBJ1-6 TRBV2 CASRETTGTFSPLHF
16 TRBJ1-6 TRBV30 CAWSPGEIAFYSPLHF
15 TRBJ2-2 TRBV6-1 CASSERAGRSGELFF
14 TRBJ2-1 TRBV11-3 CASSGQGRNNEQFF
17 TRBJ2-1 TRBV5-4 CASSLGAGTGGKNEQFF
16 TRBJ1-1 TRBV5-4 CASSSGGGAVNTEAFF
17 TRBJ2-5 TRBV6-2/TRBV6-3 CASSGHGVAGVQETQYF
14 TRBJ2-7 TRBV6-5 CASRAGTGTYEQYF
15 TRBJ2-5 TRBV5-1 CASSLAGTQQETQYF
13 TRBJ2-2 TRBV3-1/TRBV3-2 CASSQEGAGELFF